Each of the 21 T cell receptor beta chains below was sequenced from the same sample in a study of long-term antiretroviral therapy in people with HIV. Survey level was the resolution at which the v3.0 immunoSEQ assay ran. Some clones are missing from TCRdb's copy, which holds only in-frame ones; the method was immunoSEQ multiplex PCR. The sample carries 33,000 or so clones, 97% recorded once. Sequenced here: unsorted PBMCs, sampled 7.6 years after starting antiretroviral therapy. Receptor source: a man aged 25-45 years with HIV.

A single count supports this clone. V is TRBV27 and J is TRBJ1-5, with D possibly being TRBD1 (6 bases). The length of the CDR3 is 14 residues. Germline CDR1 MNHEY, CDR2 SMNVEV (reference sequence). V was trimmed by 6 bases and J by 0 bases, leaving 9 bases between them. The CDR3 sequence: CASRDRYSNQPQHF. CDR3 in DNA: TGTGCCAGCAGGGACAGATATAGCAATCAGCCCCAGCATTTT.

The chain uses TRBV27 and TRBJ1-5; D unclear. The CDR3 consists of 15 residues. With 5 bases removed from V and 3 bases from J, the gap between germline ends came to 14 bases. CDR1 MNHEY and CDR2 SMNVEV come from the germline V gene (reference sequence). The CDR3 nucleotides are TGTGCCAGCAGTCCCGGGTCGGCTAACAATCAGCCCCAGCATTTT. It translates to CASSPGSANNQPQHF.

The chain couples TRBV15 to TRBJ1-1, with 8 bases aligning to TRBD1. The germline gives CDR1 LNHNV, CDR2 YYDKDF (reference sequence). The CDR3 spans 15 residues. V shed 5 bases and J 6 bases; nucleotides not matched to a gene: 11. The DNA for the CDR3 is TGTGCCACCAGCCAAGAAATAGTACAGGGGGCTGAAGCTTTCTTT. This sequence encodes CATSQEIVQGAEAFF.

This clone has just one count. The genes are TRBV29-1 and TRBJ1-1, with D possibly matching TRBD1 (5 bases). Deletions cut 3 bases from V and 5 bases from J, with 13 bases between. This CDR3 comprises 13 residues. CDR1 is SQVTM and CDR2 is ANQGSEA in the germline V gene. For the CDR3, the DNA is TGCAGCGTTGATGAGGCGGGGGGGACTGAAGCTTTCTTT. This codes for CSVDEAGGTEAFF.

The chain links TRBV7-9 to TRBJ2-5; D is perhaps TRBD2 (5 bases). This CDR3 comprises 15 residues. V was trimmed by 5 bases and J by 5 bases, leaving 18 bases between them. CDR1 and CDR2 (germline): SEHNR, FQNEAQ (reference sequence). CDR3 DNA: TGTGCCAGCAGCCGACGGGGAGTACTGGAGGAGACCCAGTACTTC. It translates to CASSRRGVLEETQYF.

V gene TRBV27 combines with J gene TRBJ2-7; TRBD1 might be the D (5 bases). Trimming cost V 2 bases and J 6 bases, with 14 bases left between them. The germline V gene has CDR1 MNHEY and CDR2 SMNVEV (reference sequence). This CDR3 comprises 14 residues. CDR3 coding DNA: TGTGCCAGCAGTTTAATGCAGGGAACGATCGAGCAGTACTTC. It codes for CASSLMQGTIEQYF.

CDR3 loop: CASSKDLSSYEQYF. CDR3 nucleotide sequence: TGTGCCAGTAGTAAAGATTTGAGCTCCTACGAGCAGTACTTC. V and J are TRBV19 and TRBJ2-7; D is undetermined. The CDR3 is 14 amino acids. Per the germline V gene, CDR1 is LNHDA and CDR2 is SQIVND (reference sequence). With 4 bases removed from V and 0 bases from J, the gap between germline ends came to 10 bases.

The J gene is TRBJ2-7, the V gene TRBV6-1; D remains ambiguous. This CDR3 has 14 residues. CDR1 and CDR2 from the germline V gene are MNHNS and SASEGT. V shed 5 bases and J shed 3 bases, with 14 bases lying between them. The CDR3 protein is CASSNPGLGYEQYF. For the CDR3, the DNA is TGTGCCAGCAGTAACCCAGGTTTGGGCTACGAGCAGTACTTC.

The genes are TRBV2 and TRBJ2-1; no firm D call. Germline V gene lookup returns CDR1 SNHLY and CDR2 FYNNEI. V lost 7 bases to trimming and J lost 6 bases, with 13 bases between them. This CDR3 has 13 residues. The CDR3 sequence: CASNQGSPNEQFF. CDR3 DNA sequence: TGTGCCAGCAACCAAGGATCCCCCAATGAGCAGTTCTTC.

This chain links TRBV4-3 with TRBJ1-5; maybe TRBD1 (5 bases). Trimming took off 0 bases at V and 6 bases at J, with 6 bases between the two ends. Germline CDR1 is LGHNA and CDR2 is YSLEER. CDR3 length equals 13 residues. The CDR3 DNA reads as TGCGCCAGCAGCCAAGACAGGGTTCAGCCCCAGCATTTT. It specifies CASSQDRVQPQHF.

The genes are TRBV7-3 and TRBJ2-3, with TRBD2 matching over 11 bases. Germline trimming cut 4 bases from V and 4 bases from J; bases unmatched to any gene: 7. The CDR3 has 16 residues. The germline gives CDR1 SGHTA, CDR2 FQGTGA. CDR3 bases: TGTGCCAGCAGCTCCTTAGCGGGGGGGCCCCCAGATACGCAGTATTTT. This translates into CASSSLAGGPPDTQYF.

This chain connects TRBV29-1 to TRBJ2-3; TRBD1 matches 9 bases. The CDR3 sequence is 13 residues long. V lost 6 bases to trimming and J lost 2 bases; unmatched junction nucleotides: 3. CDR1 and CDR2 (germline): SQVTM, ANQGSEA. The CDR3 nucleotides read TGCAGCGTGGGGACAGGGACCACAGATACGCAGTATTTT. Its protein product is CSVGTGTTDTQYF.

CDR3: CASRGTGEPSYEQYF. CDR3 nucleotide sequence: TGTGCCAGCAGAGGGACAGGGGAACCCTCCTACGAGCAGTACTTC. V is TRBV6-1 and J is TRBJ2-7, with 10 bases lining up with TRBD1. V shed 6 bases and J 0 bases; nucleotides not matched to a gene: 5. The CDR3 extends over 15 amino acids. Germline values: CDR1 MNHNS, CDR2 SASEGT.

The genes are TRBV27 and TRBJ1-1; no clear D. V gave up 4 bases and J gave up 1 base, with 10 bases separating them. This CDR3 has 14 amino acids. CDR1 MNHEY and CDR2 SMNVEV come from the germline V gene (reference sequence). For the CDR3, the DNA is TGTGCCAGCAGTTCCGGCGGCCCGAACACTGAAGCTTTCTTT. This translates into CASSSGGPNTEAFF.

CDR3 DNA sequence: TGTGCCACCAGCAGAGGGAGCGGGGGGGCCGATGAGCAGTTCTTC. Its protein is CATSRGSGGADEQFF. The rearrangement joins TRBV15 to TRBJ2-1; TRBD2 agrees at 10 bases. CDR3 length: 15 residues. The junction had 5 bases not matched to a gene; V was cut back by 1 base and J by 8 bases. Germline CDR1 is LNHNV and CDR2 is YYDKDF (reference sequence). Drawing the rest from reference TRBV15 and TRBJ2-1, the complete variable domain is DAMVIQNPRYQVTQFGKPVTLSCSQTLNHNVMYWYQQKSSQAPKLLFHYYDKDFNNEADTPDNFQSRRPNTSFCFLDIRSPGLGDTAMYLCATSRGSGGADEQFFGPGTRLTVL.

The J gene is TRBJ1-2, the V gene TRBV30, with D perhaps matching TRBD1 (5 bases). The CDR3 covers 11 residues. Germline-derived CDR1 and CDR2 are GTSNPN and SVGIG (reference sequence). Trimming stripped 0 bases from V and 8 bases from J, with 7 bases between. The CDR3 here is CAWSVGVGYTF. The CDR3 DNA follows: TGTGCCTGGAGTGTAGGGGTCGGCTACACCTTC.

The sample holds one count of this clone. The gene calls are TRBV9 and TRBJ1-2; TRBD1 aligns across 7 bases. Germline CDR1 reads SGDLS; CDR2 reads YYNGEE. The length of the CDR3 is 13 residues. V lost 4 bases and J lost 8; bases outside the gene matches: 8. CDR3 protein: CASSYIGQDGYTF. DNA of the CDR3: TGTGCCAGCAGCTACATCGGACAGGACGGCTACACCTTC.

The V call is TRBV7-2, the J call TRBJ2-7; 8 bases fit TRBD1. The junction had 9 bases not matched to a gene; V was cut back by 4 bases and J by 4 bases. Germline V CDR1 and CDR2: SGHTA, FQGNSA. The CDR3 length is 15 residues. CDR3 residues: CASSSAGTGPYEQYF. As DNA, the CDR3 is TGTGCCAGCAGCTCGGCCGGGACAGGTCCTTACGAGCAGTACTTC.

This clone was seen a single time. J is TRBJ2-7 and V is TRBV2, with 10 bases fitting TRBD2. The CDR3 contains 14 residues. Trimming at V came to 6 bases and at J to 2 bases, leaving 4 bases not matched to a gene. Germline V gene data show CDR1 as SNHLY and CDR2 as FYNNEI. CDR3 in amino acids: CASRVAGGAYEQYF. Here the CDR3 DNA reads TGTGCCAGCAGAGTAGCGGGGGGAGCCTACGAGCAGTACTTC.

The rearrangement uses TRBV27 and TRBJ2-1; D is tentatively TRBD1 or TRBD2 (5 bases each). The CDR3 length is 13 residues. The ends were cut back, 8 bases at V and 2 bases at J, with 10 bases in the middle. The germline V gene encodes CDR1 MNHEY and CDR2 SMNVEV (reference sequence). The CDR3: CASGTGTYNEQFF. The DNA for the CDR3 is TGTGCCAGCGGGACGGGCACCTACAATGAGCAGTTCTTC.

The chain uses TRBV19 and TRBJ1-2, with 11 bases matching TRBD1. The CDR3 sequence is 13 residues long. V shed 8 bases and J 4 bases; nucleotides not matched to a gene: 3. Germline V gene data show CDR1 as LNHDA and CDR2 as SQIVND (reference sequence). The CDR3 protein is CASRDRGSYGYTF. The CDR3 region has the DNA TGTGCCAGTCGGGACAGGGGGAGCTATGGCTACACCTTC.